The present T cell receptor beta chain was sequenced within a study of T cell repertoires in aging, cancer and after chemotherapy. Study details: Approximately 9.6 million TCR reads were in the whole dataset.

TCR beta rearrangements were amplified from peripheral blood genomic DNA. Trimming left V 5 bases short and J 0 bases short, with 8 bases between. The CDR3 has 13 residues. Germline-derived CDR1 and CDR2 are LNHDA and SQIVND (reference sequence). A mixed TRB-A/B primer pool amplified rearranged TRB by multiplex touch-down PCR. In TCRdb, the multiplex PCR reads were re-called with MiXCR into one record per CDR3 protein. The sample holds some 19,000 distinct CDR3 sequences, around 38% seen once. This chain links TRBV19 with TRBJ2-7; D is unresolved. The receptor was isolated from a human donor with a solid tumor. The sequenced sample consisted of blood. CDR3 nucleotide sequence: TGTGCCAGTAGTGAAGGGTTCTCCTACGAGCAGTACTTC. This encodes CASSEGFSYEQYF. Together with reference TRBV19 and TRBJ2-7, the CDR3 gives the full variable domain: DGGITQSPKYLFRKEGQNVTLSCEQNLNHDAMYWYRQDPGQGLRLIYYSQIVNDFQKGDIAEGYSVSREKKESFPLTVTSAQKNPTAFYLCASSEGFSYEQYFGPGTRLTVT.